This entry concerns a single T cell receptor (beta chain). Its recognized antigen is unknown. No base-level quality is on record; no much larger clone is a single base apart. This record belongs to a study of blood T cell repertoires in COVID-19 (dated by TCRdb to 2018 to 2020). A note on the overall study: The collaborator samples originated in the United States, Italy and Spain and spanned the acute and convalescent phases of COVID-19. HLA class I and class II types, where available, came from metadata supplied by the sample provider rather than from assay-based typing. The repertoires were released in a freely available public database intended as a resource for research on the immune response to SARS-CoV-2. A de-identified subject ID, COVID-19 status, age in years and sex were almost always included in the sample metadata. Subjects who had been exposed to COVID-19, were actively infected with it, or had recovered from it provided the deeply sampled blood TCRbeta repertoires that made up the dataset. The material from the prospective study consisted of cDNA or gDNA derived from T cells, B-cell-depleted T cells, or PBMCs. The samples were drawn from two sources: the first 160 participants of the ongoing ImmuneRACE study, and about 1,300 subjects contributed by 6 global collaborators.

Taken from cysteine to phenylalanine, the CDR3 has 14 residues. Only the CDR3 DNA stays, 42 bases, in frame from base 1. Between the V and J ends, shortened by 5 bases and 1 base respectively, the junction contains 12 bases. Via the germline V gene, CDR1 is MNHEY and CDR2 SVGEGT. General conclusions and limits of the study: How much clinical and demographic metadata was included differed by source and by participant, and the metadata was provided uncurated.

The collaborating institutions used their own protocols to collect whole blood in K2EDTA tubes. For TCRbeta analysis, collaborator samples were shipped as frozen whole blood, as isolated PBMCs, or as DNA extracted from either sample type. TCRbeta CDR3 regions were amplified from genomic DNA using the immunoSEQ Assay, a bias-controlled multiplex PCR. Per the original workflow: Nucleated cell counts per sample were estimated from amplification of reference gene primers within the assay. Sequence reads were collapsed and filtered to measure the absolute abundance of every unique TCRbeta CDR3 rearrangement. Productive Simpson clonality was computed per sample as the square root of Simpson's diversity index over productive rearrangements. The table was pulled from immuneACCESS by TCRdb, which kept in-frame rearrangements only. Such tables lose some clones; where checked, under half of the loss comes from unresolved V genes, and the rest has no known cause. That table furnishes V, J and clone size, whereas the DNA furnished D and trimming. Across this sample there are about 120,000 clones, with approximately 80% seen only once. The top ten clones comprise around 8.5% of the sample.

The sample was peripheral blood. The sequence is built from TRBV6-2 or TRBV6-3 and TRBJ2-7, with TRBD1 tentatively as D gene (6 bases match). This sequence was found in a woman aged 40 to 50 with acute or convalescent COVID-19. The DNA reads TGTGCCAGCAGTAGGGACACCGGATCCTACGAGCAGTACTTC. Its amino acids are CASSRDTGSYEQYF.